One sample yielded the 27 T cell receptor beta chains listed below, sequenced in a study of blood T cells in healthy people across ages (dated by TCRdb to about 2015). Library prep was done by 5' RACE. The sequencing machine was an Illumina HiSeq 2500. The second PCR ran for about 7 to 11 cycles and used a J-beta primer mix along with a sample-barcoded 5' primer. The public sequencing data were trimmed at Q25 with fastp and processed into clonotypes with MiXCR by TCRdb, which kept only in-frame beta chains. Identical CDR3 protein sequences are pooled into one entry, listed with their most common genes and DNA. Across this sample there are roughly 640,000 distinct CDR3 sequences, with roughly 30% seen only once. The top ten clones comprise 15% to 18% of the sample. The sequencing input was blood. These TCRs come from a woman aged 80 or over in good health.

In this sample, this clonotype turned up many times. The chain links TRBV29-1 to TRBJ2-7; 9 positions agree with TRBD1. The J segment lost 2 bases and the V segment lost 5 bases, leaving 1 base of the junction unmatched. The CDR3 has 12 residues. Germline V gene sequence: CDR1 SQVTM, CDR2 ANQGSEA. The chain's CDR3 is CSVRTGAYEQYF. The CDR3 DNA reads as TGCAGCGTTCGGACAGGGGCCTACGAGCAGTACTTC.

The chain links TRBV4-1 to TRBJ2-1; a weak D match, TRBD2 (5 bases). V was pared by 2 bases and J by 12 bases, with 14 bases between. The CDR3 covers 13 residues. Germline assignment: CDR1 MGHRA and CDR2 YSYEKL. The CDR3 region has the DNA TGCGCCAGCAGCCAAATCAAGGGAAGCGGGCAGTTCTTC. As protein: CASSQIKGSGQFF.

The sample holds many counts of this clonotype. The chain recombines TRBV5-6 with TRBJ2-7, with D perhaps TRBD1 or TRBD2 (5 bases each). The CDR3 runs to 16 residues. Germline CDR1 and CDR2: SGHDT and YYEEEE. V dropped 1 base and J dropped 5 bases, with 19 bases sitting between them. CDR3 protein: CASSLRVSGLPDEQYF. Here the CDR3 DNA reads TGTGCCAGCAGCTTGAGGGTCTCGGGGCTACCCGACGAGCAGTACTTC.

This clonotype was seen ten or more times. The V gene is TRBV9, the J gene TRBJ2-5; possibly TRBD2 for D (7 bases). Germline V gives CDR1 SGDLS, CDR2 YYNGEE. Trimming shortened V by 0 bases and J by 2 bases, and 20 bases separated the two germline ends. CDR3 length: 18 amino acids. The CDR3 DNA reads TGTGCCAGCAGCGTAGGCGGGGGCCGTCCCCCTAAGCAAGAGACCCAGTACTTC. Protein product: CASSVGGGRPPKQETQYF. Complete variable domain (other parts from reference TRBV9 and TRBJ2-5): DSGVTQTPKHLITATGQRVTLRCSPRSGDLSVYWYQQSLDQGLQFLIQYYNGEERAKGNILERFSAQQFPDLHSELNLSSLELGDSALYFCASSVGGGRPPKQETQYFGPGTRLLVL.

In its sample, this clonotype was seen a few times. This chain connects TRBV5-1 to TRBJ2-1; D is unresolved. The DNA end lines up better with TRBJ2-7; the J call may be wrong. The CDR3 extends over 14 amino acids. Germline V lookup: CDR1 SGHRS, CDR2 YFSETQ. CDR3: CASSHVRGDNEQYF. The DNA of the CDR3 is TGCGCCAGCAGCCACGTCCGCGGAGACAATGAGCAGTACTTC.

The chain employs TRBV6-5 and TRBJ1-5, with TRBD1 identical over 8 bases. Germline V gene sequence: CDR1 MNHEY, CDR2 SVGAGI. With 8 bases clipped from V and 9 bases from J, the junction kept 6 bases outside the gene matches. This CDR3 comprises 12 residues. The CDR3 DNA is TGTGCCAGCGGCGTAGACAGGGGGCCCCAGCATTTT. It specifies CASGVDRGPQHF.

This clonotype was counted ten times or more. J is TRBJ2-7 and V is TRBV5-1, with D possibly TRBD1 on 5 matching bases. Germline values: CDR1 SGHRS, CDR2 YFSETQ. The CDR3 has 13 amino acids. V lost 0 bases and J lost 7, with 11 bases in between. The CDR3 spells CASSLDAGREQYF. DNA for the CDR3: TGCGCCAGCAGCTTGGATGCAGGGCGAGAGCAGTACTTC.

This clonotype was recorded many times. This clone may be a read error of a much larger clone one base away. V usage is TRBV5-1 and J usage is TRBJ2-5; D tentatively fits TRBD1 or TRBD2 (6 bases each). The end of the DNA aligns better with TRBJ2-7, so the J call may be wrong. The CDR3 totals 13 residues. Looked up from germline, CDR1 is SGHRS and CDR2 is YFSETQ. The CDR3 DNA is TGCGCCAGCAGCGGAGGGGGATCCCGCGAGCAGTACTTC. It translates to CASSGGGSREQYF.

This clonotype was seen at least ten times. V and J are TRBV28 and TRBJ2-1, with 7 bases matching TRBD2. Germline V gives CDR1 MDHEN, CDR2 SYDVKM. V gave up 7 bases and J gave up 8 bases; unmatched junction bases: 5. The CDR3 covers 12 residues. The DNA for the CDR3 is TGTGCCAGCAATGGGGGAGGGGATGAGCAGTTCTTC. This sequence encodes CASNGGGDEQFF. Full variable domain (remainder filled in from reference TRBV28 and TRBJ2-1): DVKVTQSSRYLVKRTGEKVFLECVQDMDHENMFWYRQDPGLGLRLIYFSYDVKMKEKGDIPEGYSVSREKKERFSLILESASTNQTSMYLCASNGGGDEQFFGPGTRLTVL.

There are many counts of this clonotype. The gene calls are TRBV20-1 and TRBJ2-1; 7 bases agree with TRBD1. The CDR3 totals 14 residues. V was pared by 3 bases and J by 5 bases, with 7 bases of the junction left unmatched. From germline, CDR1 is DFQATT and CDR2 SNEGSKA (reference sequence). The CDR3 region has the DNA TGCAGTGCTAGTGTAGGACAGGTTGACAATGAGCAGTTCTTC. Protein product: CSASVGQVDNEQFF.

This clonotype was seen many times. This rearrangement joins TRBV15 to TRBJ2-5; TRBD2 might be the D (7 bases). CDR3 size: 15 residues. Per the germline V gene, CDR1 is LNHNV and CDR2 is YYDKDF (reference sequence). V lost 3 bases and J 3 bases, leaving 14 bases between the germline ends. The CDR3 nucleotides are TGTGCCACCAGCAGGGATTCGGGGGGCGAAGAGACCCAGTACTTC. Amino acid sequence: CATSRDSGGEETQYF.

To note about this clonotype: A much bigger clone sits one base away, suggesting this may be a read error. CDR3 sequence (DNA): TGTGCCAGCAGTTGCGGACTCAGGGTAGAGACCCAGTACTTC. Translated, it gives CASSCGLRVETQYF. The V call is TRBV12-3 or TRBV12-4, the J call TRBJ2-5; D may be TRBD1 or TRBD2 (5 bases each). V lost 4 bases and J 4 bases, leaving 13 bases between the germline ends. The CDR3 is 14 residues long.

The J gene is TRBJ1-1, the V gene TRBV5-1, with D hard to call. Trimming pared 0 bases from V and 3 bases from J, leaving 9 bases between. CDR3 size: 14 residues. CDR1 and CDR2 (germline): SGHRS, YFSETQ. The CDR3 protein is CASSLAQDYTEAFF. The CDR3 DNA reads TGCGCCAGCAGCTTGGCCCAGGACTACACTGAAGCTTTCTTT.

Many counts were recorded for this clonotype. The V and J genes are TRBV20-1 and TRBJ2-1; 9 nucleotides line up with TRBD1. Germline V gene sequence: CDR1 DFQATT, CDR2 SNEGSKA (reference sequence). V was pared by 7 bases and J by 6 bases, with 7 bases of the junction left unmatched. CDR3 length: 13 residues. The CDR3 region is CSVRTGEINEQFF. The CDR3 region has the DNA TGCAGTGTTCGGACAGGGGAAATCAATGAGCAGTTCTTC.

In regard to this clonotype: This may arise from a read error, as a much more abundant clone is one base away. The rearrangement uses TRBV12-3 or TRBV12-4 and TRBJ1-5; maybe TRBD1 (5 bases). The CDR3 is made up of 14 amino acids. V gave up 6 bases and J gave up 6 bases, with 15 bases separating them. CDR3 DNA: TGTGCCAGCAGGACAACAGGAGGAGGTCAGCCCCAGCATTTT. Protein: CASRTTGGGQPQHF.

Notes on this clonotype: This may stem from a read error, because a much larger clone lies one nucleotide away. CDR3 DNA sequence: TGTGCCAGCAGTTACTCGGGCCTAGCGGACAATGAGCAGTACTTC. Residues: CASSYSGLADNEQYF. This rearrangement joins TRBV6-5 to TRBJ2-7; 7 bases map to TRBD2. This CDR3 spans 15 amino acids. The V and J ends lost 0 bases and 7 bases, in that order; junction bases with no gene match: 9. CDR1 is MNHEY, CDR2 SVGAGI, per germline.

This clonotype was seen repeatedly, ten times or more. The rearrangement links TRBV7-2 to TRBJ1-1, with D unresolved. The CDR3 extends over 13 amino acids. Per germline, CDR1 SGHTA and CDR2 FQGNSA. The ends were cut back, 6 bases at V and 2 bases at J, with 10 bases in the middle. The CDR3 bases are TGTGCCAGCAGTTTAAGACCCAACACTGAAGCTTTCTTT. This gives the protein CASSLRPNTEAFF.

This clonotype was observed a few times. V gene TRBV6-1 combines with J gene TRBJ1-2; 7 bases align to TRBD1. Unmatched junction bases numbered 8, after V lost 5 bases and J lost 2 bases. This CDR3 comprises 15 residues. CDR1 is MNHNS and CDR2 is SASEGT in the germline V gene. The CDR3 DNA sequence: TGTGCCAGCAGTCCAAACAGGGGAGCGAACTATGGCTACACCTTC. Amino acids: CASSPNRGANYGYTF.

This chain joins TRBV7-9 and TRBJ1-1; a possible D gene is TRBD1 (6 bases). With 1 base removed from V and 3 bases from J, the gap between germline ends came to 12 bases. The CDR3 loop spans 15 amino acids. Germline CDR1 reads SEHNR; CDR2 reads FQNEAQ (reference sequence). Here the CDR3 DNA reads TGTGCCAGCAGCTTAGGGTCCCCAGGGGACACTGAAGCTTTCTTT. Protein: CASSLGSPGDTEAFF.

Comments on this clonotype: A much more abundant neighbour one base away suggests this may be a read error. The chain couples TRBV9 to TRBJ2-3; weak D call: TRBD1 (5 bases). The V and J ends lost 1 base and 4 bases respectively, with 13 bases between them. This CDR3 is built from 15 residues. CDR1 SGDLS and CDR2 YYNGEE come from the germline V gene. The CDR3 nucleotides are TGTGCCAGCAGCGTACTCGGACATGGCCCAGATACGCAGTATTTT. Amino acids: CASSVLGHGPDTQYF. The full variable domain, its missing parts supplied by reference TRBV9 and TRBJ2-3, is DSGVTQTPKHLITATGQRVTLRCSPRSGDLSVYWYQQSLDQGLQFLIQYYNGEERAKGNILERFSAQQFPDLHSELNLSSLELGDSALYFCASSVLGHGPDTQYFGPGTRLTVL.

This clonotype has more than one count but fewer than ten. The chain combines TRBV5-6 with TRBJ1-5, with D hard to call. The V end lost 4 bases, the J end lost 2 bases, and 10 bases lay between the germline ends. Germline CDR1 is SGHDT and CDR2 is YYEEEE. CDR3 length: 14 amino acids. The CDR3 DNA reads TGTGCCAGCAGCGCGGACCAGGGCAATCAGCCCCAGCATTTT. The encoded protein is CASSADQGNQPQHF.

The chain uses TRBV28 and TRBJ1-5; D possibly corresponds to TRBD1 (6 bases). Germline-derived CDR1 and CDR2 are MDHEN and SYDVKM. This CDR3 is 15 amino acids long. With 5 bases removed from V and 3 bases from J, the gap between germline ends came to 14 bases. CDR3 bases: TGTGCCAGCAGTCTACGGGGGCAGCCCAATCAGCCCCAGCATTTT. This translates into CASSLRGQPNQPQHF.

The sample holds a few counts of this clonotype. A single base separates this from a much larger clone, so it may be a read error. CDR3 in amino acids: CAGSLTTGGAYNEQFF. The DNA for the CDR3 is TGTGCCGGCAGTTTAACGACAGGGGGCGCGTACAATGAGCAGTTCTTC. The chain joins TRBV12-3 or TRBV12-4 to TRBJ2-1; TRBD1 matches 10 bases. This CDR3 contains 16 residues.

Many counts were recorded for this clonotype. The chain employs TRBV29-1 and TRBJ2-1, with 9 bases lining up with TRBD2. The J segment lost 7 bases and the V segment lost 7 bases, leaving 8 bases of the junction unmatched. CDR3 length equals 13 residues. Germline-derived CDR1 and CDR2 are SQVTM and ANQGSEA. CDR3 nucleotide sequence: TGCAGCGCGTCGACTAGCGGTTTGAATGAGCAGTTCTTC. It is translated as CSASTSGLNEQFF.

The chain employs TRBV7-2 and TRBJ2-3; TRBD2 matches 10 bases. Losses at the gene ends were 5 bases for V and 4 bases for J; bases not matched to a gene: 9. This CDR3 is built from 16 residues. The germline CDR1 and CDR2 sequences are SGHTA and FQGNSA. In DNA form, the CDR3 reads TGTGCCAGCAGCGACAGAGCGGGAGGGCTATCAGATACGCAGTATTTT. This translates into CASSDRAGGLSDTQYF.

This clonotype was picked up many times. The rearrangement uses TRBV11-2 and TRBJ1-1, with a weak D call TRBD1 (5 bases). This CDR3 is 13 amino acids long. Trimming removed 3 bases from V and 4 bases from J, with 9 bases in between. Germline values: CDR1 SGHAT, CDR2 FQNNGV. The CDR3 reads CASSLGDFTEAFF. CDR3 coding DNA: TGTGCCAGCAGCTTGGGGGACTTCACTGAAGCTTTCTTT.

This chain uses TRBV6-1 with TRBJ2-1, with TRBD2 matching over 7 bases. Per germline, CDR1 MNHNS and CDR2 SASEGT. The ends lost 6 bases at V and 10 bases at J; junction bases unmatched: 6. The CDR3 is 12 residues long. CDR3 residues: CASRGLDYEQFF. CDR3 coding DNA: TGTGCCAGCAGAGGACTAGACTACGAGCAGTTCTTC.